One sample yielded the 8 T cell receptor beta chains listed below, sequenced in a study of Ad26.COV2.S vaccination and SARS-CoV-2 variants. The treatment was: 19 received Ad26.COV2.S at low or high dose, single or two shots; 5 received placebo; per-sample allocation not given. Sampling occurred on day 63 after the first vaccine or placebo injection. Clones were sequenced by immunoSEQ multiplex PCR, and TCRdb holds only the in-frame ones, with some missing. The profile covers hundreds of thousands of clones, with roughly four fifths appearing a single time and around 7% taken by the ten largest. The source material was peripheral blood, sampled in a trial of Ad26.COV2.S vaccine versus placebo. The source is a person between 18 and 65 years old who received the Ad26.COV2.S COVID-19 vaccine or a placebo.

The chain recombines TRBV14 with TRBJ1-2; 12 nucleotides match TRBD1. The CDR3 is 17 residues long. The V and J ends lost 1 base and 5 bases, in that order; junction bases with no gene match: 8. Germline V lookup: CDR1 SGHDN, CDR2 FVKESK. The CDR3 DNA sequence: TGTGCCAGCAGCCAAGTGGGACAGGGGGCCGTAGGGTATGGCTACACCTTC. Translated, it gives CASSQVGQGAVGYGYTF.

In its sample, this clone was seen once. The rearrangement links TRBV5-6 to TRBJ2-7; 7 bases fit TRBD2. CDR1 and CDR2 (germline): SGHDT, YYEEEE. V lost 0 bases, J lost 3 bases, and 3 bases stayed unmatched. The CDR3 sequence is 14 residues long. CDR3 bases: TGTGCCAGCAGCTTGGCGGGCGGGGGCTACGAGCAGTACTTC. It is translated as CASSLAGGGYEQYF. Full variable domain (outside the CDR3, taken from reference TRBV5-6 and TRBJ2-7): DAGVTQSPTHLIKTRGQQVTLRCSPKSGHDTVSWYQQALGQGPQFIFQYYEEEERQRGNFPDRFSGHQFPNYSSELNVNALLLGDSALYLCASSLAGGGYEQYFGPGTRLTVT.

The rearrangement joins TRBV28 to TRBJ2-5; no definite D call. This CDR3 contains 12 residues. Trimming removed 4 bases from V and 1 base from J, with 4 bases in between. Germline V gene lookup returns CDR1 MDHEN and CDR2 SYDVKM. In DNA form, the CDR3 reads TGTGCCAGCAGTTGGGTCCAAGAGACCCAGTACTTC. It translates to CASSWVQETQYF.

This clone was seen just once. The chain is built from TRBV12-5 and TRBJ1-1; D ambiguous. The CDR3 sequence is 13 residues long. Germline CDR1 reads LGHNT; CDR2 reads FRNRAP. V was pared by 6 bases and J by 4 bases, with 12 bases between. The CDR3 sequence: CASGRFVPTEAFF. The CDR3 region has the DNA TGTGCTAGTGGCCGATTTGTGCCCACTGAAGCTTTCTTT.

This chain connects TRBV24-1 to TRBJ2-1, with 13 positions matching TRBD2. V was pared by 2 bases and J by 10 bases, with 7 bases of the junction left unmatched. This CDR3 is 16 amino acids long. CDR1 and CDR2 from the germline V gene are KGHDR and SFDVKD. CDR3 coding DNA: TGTGCCACCAGTGATTACGGACTAGCGGGAGCGCACGAGCAGTTCTTC. Translated: CATSDYGLAGAHEQFF.

The rearrangement joins TRBV11-1 to TRBJ2-3, with unresolved D. Trimming pared 4 bases from V and 0 bases from J, leaving 11 bases between. The CDR3 length is 15 residues. From germline, CDR1 is SGHAT and CDR2 FQDESV (reference sequence). CDR3 nucleotides: TGTGCCAGCAGCTCATTACCACAGAGCACAGATACGCAGTATTTT. Protein product: CASSSLPQSTDTQYF.

The V and J genes are TRBV6-5 and TRBJ2-7, with D unresolved. The germline gives CDR1 MNHEY, CDR2 SVGAGI. CDR3 length: 13 amino acids. Trimming cost V 2 bases and J 3 bases, with 8 bases left between them. CDR3 nucleotides: TGTGCCAGCAGTTACCGACTTTACTACGAGCAGTACTTC. Protein sequence: CASSYRLYYEQYF.

This clone turned up a few times. The rearrangement links TRBV24-1 to TRBJ2-2, with a tentative D call TRBD1 (6 bases). The CDR3 runs 22 residues. From germline, CDR1 is KGHDR and CDR2 SFDVKD. V lost 3 bases, J lost 4 bases, and 32 bases lay in between. The CDR3 here is CATSDPGDTLGAAVWGTGELFF. The CDR3 DNA reads TGTGCCACCAGTGATCCCGGGGACACGCTAGGGGCCGCCGTATGGGGCACCGGGGAGCTGTTTTTT.